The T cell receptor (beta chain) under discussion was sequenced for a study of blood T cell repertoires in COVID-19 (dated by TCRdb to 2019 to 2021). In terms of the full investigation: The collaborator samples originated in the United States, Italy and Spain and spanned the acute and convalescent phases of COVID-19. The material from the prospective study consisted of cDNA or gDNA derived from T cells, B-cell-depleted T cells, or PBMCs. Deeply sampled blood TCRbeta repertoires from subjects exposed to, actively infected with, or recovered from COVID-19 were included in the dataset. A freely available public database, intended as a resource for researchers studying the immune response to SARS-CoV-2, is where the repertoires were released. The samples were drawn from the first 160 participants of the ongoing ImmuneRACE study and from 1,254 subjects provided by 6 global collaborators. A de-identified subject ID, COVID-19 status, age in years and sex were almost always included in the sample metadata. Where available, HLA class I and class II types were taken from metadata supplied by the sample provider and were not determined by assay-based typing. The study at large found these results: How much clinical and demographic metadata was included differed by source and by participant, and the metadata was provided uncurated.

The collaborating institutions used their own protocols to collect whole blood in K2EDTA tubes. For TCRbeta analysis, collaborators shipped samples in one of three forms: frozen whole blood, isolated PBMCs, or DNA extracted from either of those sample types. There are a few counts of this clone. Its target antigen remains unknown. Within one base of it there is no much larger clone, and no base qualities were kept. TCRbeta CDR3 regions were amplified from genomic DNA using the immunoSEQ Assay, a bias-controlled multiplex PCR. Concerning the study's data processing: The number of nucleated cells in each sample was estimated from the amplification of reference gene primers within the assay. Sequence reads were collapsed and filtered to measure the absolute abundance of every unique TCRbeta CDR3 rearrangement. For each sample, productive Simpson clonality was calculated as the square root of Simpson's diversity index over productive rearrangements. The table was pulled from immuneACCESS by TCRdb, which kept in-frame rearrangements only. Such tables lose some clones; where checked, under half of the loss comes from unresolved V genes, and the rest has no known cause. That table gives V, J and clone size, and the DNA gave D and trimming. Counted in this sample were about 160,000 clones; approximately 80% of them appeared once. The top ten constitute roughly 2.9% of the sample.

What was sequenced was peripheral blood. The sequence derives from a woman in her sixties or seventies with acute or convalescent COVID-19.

The CDR3 protein: CASSLGGLRRYNEQFF. The DNA sequence reads TGCGCCAGCAGCTTGGGGGGACTCAGGAGGTACAATGAGCAGTTCTTC. The V and J genes are TRBV5-1 and TRBJ2-1, with TRBD2 tentatively as D gene (6 bases match). The CDR3 runs 16 residues from the cysteine to the phenylalanine. Just the 48-base CDR3 DNA is kept, in frame starting at base 1. CDR1 and CDR2 are drawn from the germline V gene: SGHRS, YFSETQ. V is pared back by 0 bases and J by 4 bases, with 14 bases lying between the germline termini. Here the CDR3 is joined to the reference TRBV5-1 and TRBJ2-1 genes, and the full variable domain is: KAGVTQTPRYLIKTRGQQVTLSCSPISGHRSVSWYQQTPGQGLQFLFEYFSETQRNKGNFPGRFSGRQFSNSRSEMNVSTLELGDSALYLCASSLGGLRRYNEQFFGPGTRLTVL.